What follows is one T cell receptor beta chain and its context. This sample was taken from a study of radiotherapy plus CTLA-4 blockade in lung cancer. Clones were read by immunoSEQ multiplex PCR, and TCRdb kept only the in-frame ones, dropping some. The sample includes around 80,000 clones, 78% of them seen just once. Germline V gives CDR1 LNHDA, CDR2 SQIVND (reference sequence). The V segment lost 6 bases and the J segment 5 bases; nucleotides outside the gene matches: 3. The CDR3 has 13 amino acids. The V call is TRBV19, the J call TRBJ2-2; 7 bases fit TRBD1. The sample in question was peripheral blood, obtained from a patient treated with radiotherapy plus ipilimumab. This sequence was found in a human donor with non-small cell lung cancer whose response to radiotherapy plus ipilimumab could not be evaluated. Some clones in this sample may be carry-over from other donors' samples. The DNA for the CDR3 is TGTGCCAGTAGCCCGACAGGGACCGGGGAGCTGTTTTTT. Encoded protein: CASSPTGTGELFF.